Here is one T cell receptor (beta chain) with its context. These data belong to a study of blood T cells in healthy people across ages. For the second PCR, which ran for about 7 to 11 cycles, a sample-barcoded 5' primer and a J-beta primer mix were used. TCRdb fed the 5' RACE reads into MiXCR, producing one record per CDR3 protein. Among hundreds of thousands of distinct CDR3 sequences listed, about 26% were seen once. The CDR3 is 14 residues long. Trimming stripped 8 bases from V and 4 bases from J, with 17 bases between. Germline loops: CDR1 SGHRS, CDR2 YFSETQ. Another study also made use of these data, one on T cells of mothers and their children.

This chain connects TRBV5-1 to TRBJ2-3; TRBD2 might be the D (6 bases). This receptor was obtained from a boy aged 2 to 9 in good health. What was sequenced was blood. The CDR3 is CASRDSGPSDTQYF. DNA of the CDR3: TGCGCCAGTCGGGACTCCGGTCCCTCAGATACGCAGTATTTT.